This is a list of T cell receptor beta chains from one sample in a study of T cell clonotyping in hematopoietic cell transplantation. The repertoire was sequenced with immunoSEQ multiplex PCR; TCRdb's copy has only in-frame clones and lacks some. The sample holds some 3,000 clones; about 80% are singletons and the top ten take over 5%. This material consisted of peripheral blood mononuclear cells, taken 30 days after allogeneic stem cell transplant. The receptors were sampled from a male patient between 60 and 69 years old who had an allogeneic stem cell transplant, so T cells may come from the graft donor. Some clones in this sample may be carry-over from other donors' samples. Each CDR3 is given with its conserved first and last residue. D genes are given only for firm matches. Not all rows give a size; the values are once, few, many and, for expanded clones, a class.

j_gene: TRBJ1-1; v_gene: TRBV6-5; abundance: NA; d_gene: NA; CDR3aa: CASSYSATEAFF; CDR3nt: TGTGCCAGCAGTTACTCGGCCACTGAAGCTTTCTTT
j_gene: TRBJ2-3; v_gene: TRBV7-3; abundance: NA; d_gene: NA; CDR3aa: CASSWPGDTQYF; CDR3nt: TGTGCCAGCAGCTGGCCTGGGGATACGCAGTATTTT
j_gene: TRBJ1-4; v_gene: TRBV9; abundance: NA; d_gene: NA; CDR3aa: CASSLTTAATNEKLFF; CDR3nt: TGTGCCAGCAGCCTGACAACTGCAGCAACTAATGAAAAACTGTTTTTT
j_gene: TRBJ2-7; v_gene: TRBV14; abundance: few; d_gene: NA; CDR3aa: CASSQGTLTYEQYF; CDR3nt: TGTGCCAGCAGCCAAGGGACTCTAACCTACGAGCAGTACTTC
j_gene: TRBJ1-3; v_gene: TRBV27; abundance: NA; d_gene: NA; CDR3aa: CASGSGGARGNTIYF; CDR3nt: TGTGCCAGCGGCTCCGGTGGGGCGCGTGGAAACACCATATATTTT
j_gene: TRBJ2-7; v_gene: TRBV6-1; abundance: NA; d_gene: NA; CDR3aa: CASSARDKAYEQYF; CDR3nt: TGTGCCAGCAGTGCCCGGGACAAGGCCTACGAGCAGTACTTC
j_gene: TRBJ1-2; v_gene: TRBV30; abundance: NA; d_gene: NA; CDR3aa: CAGGRGARNGYTF; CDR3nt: TGTGCCGGTGGCCGGGGTGCGCGAAATGGCTACACCTTC
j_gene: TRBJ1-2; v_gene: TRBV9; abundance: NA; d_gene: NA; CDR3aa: CASSASDNPYGYTF; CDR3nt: TGTGCCAGCAGCGCGTCGGACAATCCCTATGGCTACACCTTC
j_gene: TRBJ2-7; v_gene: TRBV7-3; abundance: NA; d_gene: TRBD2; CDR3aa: CASSSPGLGSYEQYF; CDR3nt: TGTGCCAGCAGCTCACCGGGACTAGGAAGCTACGAGCAGTACTTC
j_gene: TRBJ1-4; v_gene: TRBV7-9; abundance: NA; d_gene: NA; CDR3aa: CASSLEPEKLFF; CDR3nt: TGTGCCAGCAGCTTGGAACCTGAAAAACTGTTTTTT
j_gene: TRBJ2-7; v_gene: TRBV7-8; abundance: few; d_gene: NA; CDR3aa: CASSLTGFYEQYF; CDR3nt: TGTGCCAGCAGCTTGACAGGCTTCTACGAGCAGTACTTC
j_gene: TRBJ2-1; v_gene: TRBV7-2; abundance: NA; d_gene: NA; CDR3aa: CASSFRTVSYNEQFF; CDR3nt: TGTGCCAGCAGCTTTCGTACGGTCTCCTACAATGAGCAGTTCTTC
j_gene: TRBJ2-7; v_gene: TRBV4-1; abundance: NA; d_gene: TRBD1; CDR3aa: CASSQDTWTGSTYEQYF; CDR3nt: TGCGCCAGCAGCCAAGACACCTGGACAGGGAGTACCTACGAGCAGTACTTC
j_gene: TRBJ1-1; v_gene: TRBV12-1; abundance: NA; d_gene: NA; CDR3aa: CASSCAQGREAFF; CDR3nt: TGTGCCAGCAGCTGCGCACAGGGGAGGGAAGCTTTCTTT
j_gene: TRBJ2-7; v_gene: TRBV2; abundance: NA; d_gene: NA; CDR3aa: CASKRAERSPYEQYF; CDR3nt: TGTGCCAGCAAGAGGGCAGAACGAAGCCCCTACGAGCAGTACTTC
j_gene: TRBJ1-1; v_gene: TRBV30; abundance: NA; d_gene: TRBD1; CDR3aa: CAWSGQGASTEAFF; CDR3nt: TGTGCCTGGAGCGGACAGGGGGCCAGTACTGAAGCTTTCTTT
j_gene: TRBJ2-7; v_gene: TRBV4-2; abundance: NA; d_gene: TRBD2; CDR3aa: CASSPSGLAGGYEQYF; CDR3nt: TGTGCCAGCAGCCCCTCGGGACTAGCGGGAGGCTACGAGCAGTACTTC
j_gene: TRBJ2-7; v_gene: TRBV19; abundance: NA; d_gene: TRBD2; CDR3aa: CASSVLAGEQYF; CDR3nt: TGTGCCAGTAGTGTTCTAGCGGGCGAGCAGTACTTC
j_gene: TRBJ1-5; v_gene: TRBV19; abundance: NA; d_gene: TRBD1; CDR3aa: CASTRTGGNQPQHF; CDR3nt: TGTGCCAGTACCCGGACAGGTGGCAATCAGCCCCAGCATTTT
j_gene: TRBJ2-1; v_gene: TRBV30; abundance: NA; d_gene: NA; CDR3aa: CAWGGTLDEQFF; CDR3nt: TGTGCCTGGGGAGGGACTCTCGATGAGCAGTTCTTC
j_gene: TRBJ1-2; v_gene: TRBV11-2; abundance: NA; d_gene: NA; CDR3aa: CASSLDPPAGGYTF; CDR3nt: TGTGCCAGCAGCTTAGATCCCCCAGCGGGAGGCTACACCTTC
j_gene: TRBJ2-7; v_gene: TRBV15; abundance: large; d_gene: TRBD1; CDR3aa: CATSRGQGAREQYF; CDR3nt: TGTGCCACCAGCAGGGGACAGGGGGCTCGCGAGCAGTACTTC
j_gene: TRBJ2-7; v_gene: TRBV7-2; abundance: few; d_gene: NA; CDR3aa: CASSLTLRGEQYF; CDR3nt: TGTGCCAGCAGCTTAACTCTAAGGGGCGAGCAGTACTTC
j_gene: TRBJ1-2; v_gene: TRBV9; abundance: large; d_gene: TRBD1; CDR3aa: CASSTTGGAGGYTF; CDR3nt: TGTGCCAGCAGCACGACAGGGGGAGCGGGTGGCTACACCTTC
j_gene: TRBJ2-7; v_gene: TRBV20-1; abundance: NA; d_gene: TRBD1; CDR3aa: CSVQGAYEQYF; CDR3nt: TGCAGTGTGCAGGGGGCCTACGAGCAGTACTTC
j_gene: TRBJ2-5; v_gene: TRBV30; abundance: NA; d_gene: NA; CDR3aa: CAWSPSQTQYF; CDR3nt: TGTGCCTGGAGTCCCTCTCAGACCCAGTACTTC
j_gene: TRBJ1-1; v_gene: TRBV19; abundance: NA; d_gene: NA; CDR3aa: CASSIGGQMNTEAFF; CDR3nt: TGTGCCAGTAGTATAGGTGGACAGATGAACACTGAAGCTTTCTTT
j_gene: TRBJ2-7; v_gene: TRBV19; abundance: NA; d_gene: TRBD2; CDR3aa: CASSLSGWRNEQYF; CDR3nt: TGTGCCAGTAGTCTTAGCGGGTGGAGGAATGAGCAGTACTTC
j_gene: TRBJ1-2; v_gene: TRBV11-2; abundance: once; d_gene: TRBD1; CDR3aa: CASSLGQGVSYTF; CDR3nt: TGTGCCAGCAGCTTGGGACAGGGGGTTAGCTACACCTTC
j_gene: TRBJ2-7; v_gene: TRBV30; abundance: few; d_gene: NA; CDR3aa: CAWSAGTTNEQYF; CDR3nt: TGTGCCTGGAGTGCGGGGACCACCAACGAGCAGTACTTC
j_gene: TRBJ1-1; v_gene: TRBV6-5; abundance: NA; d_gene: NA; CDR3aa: CASGVNTEAFF; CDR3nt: TGTGCCAGCGGAGTGAACACTGAAGCTTTCTTT
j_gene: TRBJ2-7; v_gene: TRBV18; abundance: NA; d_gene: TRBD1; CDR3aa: CASSPPGTGQDEQYF; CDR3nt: TGTGCCAGCTCACCACCCGGGACAGGGCAGGACGAGCAGTACTTC
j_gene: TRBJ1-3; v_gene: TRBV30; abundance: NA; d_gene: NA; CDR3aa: CAWAPSVIGNTIYF; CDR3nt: TGTGCCTGGGCCCCTAGCGTCATTGGAAACACCATATATTTT
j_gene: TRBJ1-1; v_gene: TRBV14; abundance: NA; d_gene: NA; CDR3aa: CASSQGGWTTEAFF; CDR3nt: TGTGCCAGCAGCCAAGGGGGATGGACCACTGAAGCTTTCTTT
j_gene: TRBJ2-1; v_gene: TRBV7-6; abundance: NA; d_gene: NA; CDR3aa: CASSPSGRPNEQFF; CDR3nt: TGTGCCAGCAGCCCAAGTGGGCGTCCCAATGAGCAGTTCTTC
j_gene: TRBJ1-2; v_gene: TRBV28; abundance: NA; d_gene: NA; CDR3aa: CASSLPMNYGYTF; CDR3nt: TGTGCCAGCAGCCTCCCGATGAACTATGGCTACACCTTC
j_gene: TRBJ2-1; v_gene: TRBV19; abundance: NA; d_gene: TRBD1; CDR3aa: CASSISTGGNEQFF; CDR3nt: TGTGCCAGTAGTATCTCAACAGGGGGCAATGAGCAGTTCTTC
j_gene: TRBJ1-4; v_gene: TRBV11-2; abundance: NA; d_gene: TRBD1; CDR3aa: CASSPGGLNEKLFF; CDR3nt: TGTGCCAGCAGCCCAGGGGGCTTAAATGAAAAACTGTTTTTT
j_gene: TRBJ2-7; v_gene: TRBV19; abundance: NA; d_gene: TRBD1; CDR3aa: CASSATGAEQYF; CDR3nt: TGTGCCAGTAGTGCGACAGGGGCCGAGCAGTACTTC
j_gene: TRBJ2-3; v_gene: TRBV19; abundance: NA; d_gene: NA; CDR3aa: CASSVSRGADTQYF; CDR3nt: TGTGCCAGTAGTGTCTCAAGGGGCGCAGATACGCAGTATTTT
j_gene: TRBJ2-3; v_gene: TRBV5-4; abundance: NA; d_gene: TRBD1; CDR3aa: CASSLELPGQGTDTQYF; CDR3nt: TGTGCCAGCAGCTTGGAACTTCCGGGACAGGGCACAGATACGCAGTATTTT